Listed here are 13 T cell receptor beta chains from one sample, sequenced in a study of patients and donors after allogeneic stem cell transplantation. MiXCR, applied by TCRdb to the RT-PCR reads, yields one record per CDR3 protein. Among some 2,300 distinct CDR3 sequences listed, approximately 8% were seen once. Sequenced material: blood, either unsorted or a sorted T cell fraction (not recorded which). The origin of the receptors is a human donor who was either an allogeneic HSCT recipient or a stem cell or donor lymphocyte infusion donor (not recorded which). It is not recorded whose cells these are; they may come from a transplant donor.

The chain joins TRBV7-2 to TRBJ2-7, with TRBD2 matching over 9 bases. The CDR3 runs to 15 residues. V trimming: 5 bases; J trimming: 6 bases; junction bases outside the gene matches: 11. The germline V gene encodes CDR1 SGHTA and CDR2 FQGNSA. The CDR3 nucleotides read TGTGCCAGCAGCACAACCGGGACTAGCCTTTCCGAGCAGTACTTC. Protein: CASSTTGTSLSEQYF. Looking up the rest from reference TRBV7-2 and TRBJ2-7 gives the full variable domain: GAGVSQSPSNKVTEKGKDVELRCDPISGHTALYWYRQSLGQGLEFLIYFQGNSAPDKSGLPSDRFSAERTGGSVSTLTIQRTQQEDSAVYLCASSTTGTSLSEQYFGPGTRLTVT.

This chain links TRBV2 with TRBJ2-1; tentatively, D is TRBD2 (5 bases). V was shortened by 4 bases and J by 10 bases, with 11 bases between the two germline ends. Germline V gives CDR1 SNHLY, CDR2 FYNNEI. This CDR3 is built from 12 residues. CDR3: CASSARVGEQFF. Written as DNA, the CDR3 is TGTGCCAGCAGTGCGCGGGTAGGGGAGCAGTTCTTC.

By share of the sample, this clonotype is medium-sized. V gene TRBV6-4 combines with J gene TRBJ2-3; TRBD1 might be the D (5 bases). The ends were cut back, 6 bases at V and 3 bases at J, with 13 bases in the middle. Germline V lookup: CDR1 MRHNA, CDR2 SNTAGT. CDR3 size: 14 residues. DNA for the CDR3: TGTGCCAGCAGCCTTGTTGCAGGGACAGATACGCAGTATTTT. Its protein is CASSLVAGTDTQYF.

By share, this clonotype counts as medium-sized. The chain links TRBV4-3 to TRBJ1-2, with no clear D. The CDR3 loop spans 14 amino acids. Germline V gene lookup returns CDR1 LGHNA and CDR2 YSLEER. Trimming removed 0 bases from V and 7 bases from J, with 12 bases in between. As DNA, the CDR3 is TGCGCCAGCAGCCAAGATTGGATCTTCTCTGGCTACACCTTC. This encodes CASSQDWIFSGYTF.

This clonotype qualifies as medium-sized. The chain uses TRBV7-2 and TRBJ2-1; 7 bases are a match to TRBD1. This CDR3 contains 15 residues. Unmatched junction bases numbered 9, after V lost 6 bases and J lost 4 bases. Germline V CDR1 and CDR2: SGHTA, FQGNSA. The CDR3 DNA reads as TGTGCCAGCAGGAAACCGGGACAGCGTTACAATGAGCAGTTCTTC. Its protein product is CASRKPGQRYNEQFF.

This clonotype was observed a few times. The rearrangement links TRBV6-2 or TRBV6-3 to TRBJ2-5, with 7 bases matching TRBD1. The CDR3 has 14 amino acids. J lost 5 bases, V lost 2 bases, and 5 bases had no gene match. Germline lookup yields CDR1 MNHEY and CDR2 SVGEGT. This chain's CDR3 is CASSYRDRRETQYF. DNA of the CDR3: TGTGCCAGCAGTTACAGGGACAGACGGGAGACCCAGTACTTC.

This clonotype is deemed large (0.1 to 1%). The rearrangement uses TRBV7-2 and TRBJ1-5, with 8 positions matching TRBD1. Germline lookup yields CDR1 SGHTA and CDR2 FQGNSA. V lost 6 bases, J lost 4 bases, and 5 bases stayed unmatched. This CDR3 comprises 14 residues. CDR3: CASSRYRGNQPQHF. The CDR3 region has the DNA TGTGCCAGCAGTCGATACAGGGGGAATCAGCCCCAGCATTTT.

The V call is TRBV4-1, the J call TRBJ2-3, with unresolved D. The CDR3 sequence is 13 residues long. Germline V lookup: CDR1 MGHRA, CDR2 YSYEKL. V was cut by 1 base and J by 5 bases, with 7 bases left in between. CDR3 sequence: CASSQVFLDTQYF. CDR3 sequence (DNA): TGCGCCAGCAGCCAAGTTTTTTTAGATACGCAGTATTTT.

By share, this clonotype ranks as medium-sized. The V call is TRBV5-1, the J call TRBJ2-7; a weak D match, TRBD2 (5 bases). This CDR3 contains 14 residues. Per the germline V gene, CDR1 is SGHRS and CDR2 is YFSETQ. V lost 1 base to trimming and J lost 5 bases, with 13 bases between them. In nucleotides, the CDR3 is TGCGCCAGCAGCTTGTTCGGGAAGTATGACGAGCAGTACTTC. Translating it yields CASSLFGKYDEQYF.

By share, this clonotype counts as medium-sized. The J gene is TRBJ1-5, the V gene TRBV2; D remains ambiguous. The CDR3 is 12 amino acids. Germline V gene sequence: CDR1 SNHLY, CDR2 FYNNEI. V was trimmed by 6 bases and J by 5 bases, leaving 8 bases between them. The CDR3 sequence: CASRGSYQPQHF. Here the CDR3 DNA reads TGTGCCAGCAGGGGATCCTATCAGCCCCAGCATTTT.

The V call is TRBV6-2 or TRBV6-3, the J call TRBJ1-1; D is undetermined. Trimming removed 2 bases at V and 1 base at J, with 11 bases between. Germline CDR1 MNHEY, CDR2 SVGEGT. The CDR3 runs 15 residues. The CDR3 coding sequence is TGTGCCAGCAGTTACGCGACATACAAGAACACTGAAGCTTTCTTT. Protein sequence: CASSYATYKNTEAFF.

This clonotype turned up a few times. The chain employs TRBV7-2 and TRBJ2-1; 7 nucleotides line up with TRBD2. The germline V gene has CDR1 SGHTA and CDR2 FQGNSA. The CDR3 totals 15 residues. With V trimmed by 5 bases and J by 4 bases, 8 bases remained unmatched. The CDR3: CASSVGASGYNEQFF. In nucleotides, the CDR3 is TGTGCCAGCAGCGTAGGGGCTAGCGGTTACAATGAGCAGTTCTTC.

By share, this clonotype counts as medium-sized. This CDR3 reads CSASQRGSSYNEQFF. The CDR3 DNA is TGCAGTGCTAGCCAGCGAGGGAGCTCCTACAATGAGCAGTTCTTC. The V call is TRBV20-1, the J call TRBJ2-1, with D perhaps TRBD2 (5 bases). The germline gives CDR1 DFQATT, CDR2 SNEGSKA (reference sequence). The CDR3 spans 15 residues. Trimming took off 3 bases at V and 0 bases at J, with 12 bases between the two ends.